A single sample gave rise to the 23 T cell receptor beta chains below, sequenced in a study of response to subunit inactivated influenza vaccine. TCRdb called the RT-PCR reads again in MiXCR, with one record for every CDR3 protein. The table has a few hundred thousand distinct CDR3 sequences, around a fifth seen once. The sequencing here drew on PBMCs from blood, taken about 20 months after vaccination. The receptors derive from a man aged 50 to 69 who received an inactivated influenza vaccine.

DNA for the CDR3: TGCAGTGCTACTAGACAGGGGCCAGAGACCCAGTACTTC. Residues: CSATRQGPETQYF. The chain links TRBV20-1 to TRBJ2-5, with 8 bases that match TRBD1. The germline gives CDR1 DFQATT, CDR2 SNEGSKA (reference sequence). CDR3 length equals 13 residues. V trimming: 4 bases; J trimming: 4 bases; junction bases outside the gene matches: 5.

In its sample, this clonotype was seen once. Being one base from a much bigger clone, this may be a read error. The CDR3 region has the DNA TGTGCCAGCAGTTTAGAATTATATGACTACACCTTC. It specifies CASSLELYDYTF. The J gene is TRBJ1-2, the V gene TRBV12-3 or TRBV12-4; no reliable D call. This CDR3 is 12 amino acids long.

This clonotype has ten or more counts. CDR3 in amino acids: CAWSGFGSMNTEAFF. In DNA form, the CDR3 reads TGTGCCTGGAGTGGGTTTGGTTCAATGAACACTGAAGCTTTCTTT. This rearrangement joins TRBV30 to TRBJ1-1, with no clear D. CDR3 length equals 15 residues. Trimming took off 1 base at V and 0 bases at J, with 12 bases between the two ends. Germline assignment: CDR1 GTSNPN and CDR2 SVGIG (reference sequence).

As for this clonotype: At one end, the junction sequence differs from germline, possibly due to a read error. CDR3 in amino acids: CASSLGFISGQPQQF. The DNA of the CDR3 is TGTGCCAGCAGCTTAGGTTTTATTTCGGGGCAGCCCCAGCAATTT. The chain joins TRBV7-2 to TRBJ1-5; the D gene is possibly TRBD1 (5 bases). The CDR3 consists of 15 residues. CDR1 SGHTA and CDR2 FQGNSA come from the germline V gene. Full variable domain (remainder filled in from reference TRBV7-2 and TRBJ1-5): GAGVSQSPSNKVTEKGKDVELRCDPISGHTALYWYRQSLGQGLEFLIYFQGNSAPDKSGLPSDRFSAERTGGSVSTLTIQRTQQEDSAVYLCASSLGFISGQPQQFGDGTRLSIL.

This clonotype has only a few counts. The chain carries TRBV7-2 and TRBJ2-3; 12 nucleotides agree with TRBD2. This CDR3 contains 18 residues. Germline values: CDR1 SGHTA, CDR2 FQGNSA. V shed 2 bases and J 1 base; nucleotides not matched to a gene: 7. The chain's CDR3 is CASSLTLAGGRGTDTQYF. CDR3 DNA: TGTGCCAGCAGCTTAACCCTAGCGGGGGGGCGGGGCACAGATACGCAGTATTTT.

This clonotype has more than one count but fewer than ten. The chain links TRBV12-3 or TRBV12-4 to TRBJ2-3, with TRBD2 matching 10 bases. Unmatched junction bases numbered 1, after V lost 0 bases and J lost 4 bases. CDR3 size: 15 residues. The CDR3 sequence is CASSLAGLASDTQYF. DNA for the CDR3: TGTGCCAGCAGTTTAGCGGGACTAGCGTCAGATACGCAGTATTTT.

This clonotype was counted a few times. This sequence joins TRBV10-3 and TRBJ1-1, with 7 bases aligning to TRBD1. The germline gives CDR1 ENHRY, CDR2 SYGVKD. The CDR3 has 15 amino acids. J gave up 0 bases and V 4 bases, and 5 bases lay outside the gene matches. The CDR3 DNA is TGTGCCATCAGTGCCGGGGACAGCTTGAACACTGAAGCTTTCTTT. Amino acids: CAISAGDSLNTEAFF.

This clonotype was seen many times. This sequence joins TRBV20-1 and TRBJ2-5, with a weak D call TRBD2 (5 bases). Germline V gene data show CDR1 as DFQATT and CDR2 as SNEGSKA (reference sequence). V was cut by 1 base and J by 3 bases, with 9 bases left in between. This CDR3 spans 13 amino acids. The CDR3 DNA reads as TGCAGTGCTAGAGGGACTCGCGAAGAGACCCAGTACTTC. Encoded protein: CSARGTREETQYF.

The chain combines TRBV19 with TRBJ1-1; the D gene is possibly TRBD1 (6 bases). Germline CDR1 LNHDA, CDR2 SQIVND (reference sequence). V was pared by 6 bases and J by 3 bases, with 11 bases between. This CDR3 region has 13 residues. The CDR3 sequence: CASRTGLDTEAFF. The DNA of the CDR3 is TGTGCCAGTAGAACAGGGTTGGACACTGAAGCTTTCTTT.

This chain's CDR3 is CASSQGRYEQYF. The DNA of the CDR3 is TGTGCCAGCAGCCAAGGACGCTACGAGCAGTACTTC. This chain joins TRBV3-1 and TRBJ2-7, with D uncertain. CDR1 LGHDT and CDR2 YNNKEL come from the germline V gene (reference sequence). The CDR3 runs to 12 residues. Deletions cut 1 base from V and 3 bases from J, with 4 bases between.

The chain is built from TRBV7-2 and TRBJ2-1, with D perhaps matching TRBD1 (5 bases). The CDR3 is 14 amino acids. V dropped 2 bases and J dropped 9 bases, with 14 bases sitting between them. CDR1 and CDR2 (germline): SGHTA, FQGNSA. CDR3 coding DNA: TGTGCCAGCAGCTTACGCGCCAGGGATAGTGAGCAGTTCTTC. As protein: CASSLRARDSEQFF.

This clonotype was seen a few times. The gene calls are TRBV4-2 and TRBJ2-2; 12 nucleotides align to TRBD2. The CDR3 runs 15 residues. Germline V lookup: CDR1 LGHNA, CDR2 YNFKEQ. After removal of 1 base from V and 6 bases from J, the junction contained 0 bases not matched to a gene. The CDR3 loop is CASSQGTSGAGELFF. CDR3 nucleotides: TGTGCCAGCAGCCAAGGGACTAGCGGGGCCGGGGAGCTGTTTTTT.

There are a few counts of this clonotype. The chain combines TRBV4-1 with TRBJ2-3; 13 bases are shared with TRBD2. Germline assignment: CDR1 MGHRA and CDR2 YSYEKL. This CDR3 has 17 residues. V shed 3 bases, J shed 3 bases, and the junction held 6 bases outside the gene matches. This chain's CDR3 is CASSHRLAGGRTDTQYF. DNA of the CDR3: TGCGCCAGCAGCCACCGACTAGCGGGGGGTAGAACAGATACGCAGTATTTT.

The chain is built from TRBV4-3 and TRBJ2-1; D is unresolved. CDR1 LGHNA and CDR2 YSLEER come from the germline V gene. This CDR3 region has 18 residues. The ends were cut back, 2 bases at V and 4 bases at J, with 21 bases in the middle. DNA of the CDR3: TGCGCCAGCAGCCAACATGGACCGCTCGACCCCGGGTACAATGAGCAGTTCTTC. It specifies CASSQHGPLDPGYNEQFF.

This clonotype was counted between two and nine times. This chain uses TRBV20-1 with TRBJ1-6; D ambiguous. This CDR3 contains 18 residues. The V gene's germline CDR1 is DFQATT and CDR2 SNEGSKA (reference sequence). The ends were cut back, 2 bases at V and 2 bases at J, with 19 bases in the middle. CDR3 sequence reads: CSARIAAGGGTYNSPLHF. CDR3 in DNA: TGCAGTGCTAGAATCGCAGCTGGTGGTGGAACCTATAATTCACCCCTCCACTTT.

The chain joins TRBV29-1 to TRBJ2-7; unclear D gene. CDR1 and CDR2 (germline): SQVTM, ANQGSEA. Trimming took off 6 bases at V and 0 bases at J, with 12 bases between the two ends. The CDR3 is made up of 13 amino acids. CDR3 residues: CSVATSGSYEQYF. CDR3 sequence (DNA): TGCAGCGTCGCTACCTCGGGCTCCTACGAGCAGTACTTC.

J is TRBJ1-1 and V is TRBV7-8, with 7 bases aligning to TRBD1. This CDR3 has 14 residues. Germline assignment: CDR1 SGHVS and CDR2 FQNEAQ. V trimming: 8 bases; J trimming: 8 bases; junction bases outside the gene matches: 14. CDR3 nucleotides: TGTGCCAGCCGAAAGGACAGGCACCCAACGGAAGCTTTCTTT. The encoded protein is CASRKDRHPTEAFF.

This chain uses TRBV20-1 with TRBJ2-1, with 8 nucleotides matching TRBD2. Germline CDR1 is DFQATT and CDR2 is SNEGSKA (reference sequence). This CDR3 has 16 residues. V gave up 0 bases and J gave up 8 bases; unmatched junction bases: 12. Written as DNA, the CDR3 is TGCAGTGCTAGAGACCCTTTAGCGGGAAGGGATGATGAGCAGTTCTTC. Amino acids: CSARDPLAGRDDEQFF.

This clonotype has a count of ten or more. Here the CDR3 DNA reads TGCGCCAGCAGCTTGGAGACGACAGGGAGATACACTGAAGCTTTCTTT. Its protein is CASSLETTGRYTEAFF. This chain connects TRBV5-1 to TRBJ1-1; 7 nucleotides line up with TRBD1. V dropped 0 bases and J dropped 3; count of bases not matched to a gene: 8. The CDR3 covers 16 residues. Germline-derived CDR1 and CDR2 are SGHRS and YFSETQ.

This clonotype has just a few counts. V and J are TRBV4-2 and TRBJ2-7; 9 nucleotides line up with TRBD2. Germline values: CDR1 LGHNA, CDR2 YNFKEQ. With 1 base clipped from V and 2 bases from J, the junction kept 6 bases outside the gene matches. This CDR3 region has 16 residues. CDR3 residues: CASSQVGSGGAYEQYF. CDR3 in DNA: TGTGCCAGCAGCCAAGTAGGTAGCGGGGGTGCCTACGAGCAGTACTTC.

J is TRBJ2-2 and V is TRBV12-3 or TRBV12-4, with 16 bases identical to TRBD2. This CDR3 has 19 amino acids. The J segment lost 7 bases and the V segment lost 2 bases, leaving 10 bases of the junction unmatched. The CDR3 sequence: CASSLPTGTSGRAIGELFF. The CDR3 bases are TGTGCCAGCAGTTTACCGACAGGGACTAGCGGGAGGGCCATCGGGGAGCTGTTTTTT.

The V and J genes are TRBV6-5 and TRBJ1-3, with 7 bases aligning to TRBD1. With V trimmed by 2 bases and J by 4 bases, 5 bases remained unmatched. The CDR3 sequence is 15 residues long. Germline V gives CDR1 MNHEY, CDR2 SVGAGI. CDR3 DNA sequence: TGTGCCAGCAGTTACCCCGGGACAGCCGGAAACACCATATATTTT. Translating it yields CASSYPGTAGNTIYF.

V and J are TRBV6-1 and TRBJ2-5, with D unresolved. Trimming removed 7 bases from V and 1 base from J, with 7 bases in between. This CDR3 has 12 amino acids. Per germline, CDR1 MNHNS and CDR2 SASEGT. The CDR3 reads CASIGSQETQYF. The CDR3 bases are TGTGCCAGCATTGGAAGCCAAGAGACCCAGTACTTC.